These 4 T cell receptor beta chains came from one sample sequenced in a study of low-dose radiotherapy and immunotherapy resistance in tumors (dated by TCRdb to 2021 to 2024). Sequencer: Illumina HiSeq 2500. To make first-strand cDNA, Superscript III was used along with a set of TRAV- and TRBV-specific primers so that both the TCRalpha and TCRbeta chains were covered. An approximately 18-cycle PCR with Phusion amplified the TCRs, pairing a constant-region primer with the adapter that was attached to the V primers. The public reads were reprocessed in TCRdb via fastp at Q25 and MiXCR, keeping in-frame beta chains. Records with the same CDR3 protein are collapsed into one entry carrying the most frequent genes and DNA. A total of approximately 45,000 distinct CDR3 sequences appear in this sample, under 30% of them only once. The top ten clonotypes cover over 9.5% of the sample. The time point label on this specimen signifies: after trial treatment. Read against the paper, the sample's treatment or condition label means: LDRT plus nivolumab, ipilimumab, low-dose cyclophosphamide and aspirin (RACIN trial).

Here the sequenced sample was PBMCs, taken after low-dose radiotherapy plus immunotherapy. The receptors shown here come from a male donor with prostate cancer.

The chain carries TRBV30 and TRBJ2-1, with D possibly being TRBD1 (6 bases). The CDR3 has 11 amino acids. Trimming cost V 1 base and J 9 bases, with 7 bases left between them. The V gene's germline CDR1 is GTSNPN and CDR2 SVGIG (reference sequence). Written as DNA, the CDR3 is TGTGCCTGGAGTGAGGGGGTTGAGCAGTTCTTC. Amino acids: CAWSEGVEQFF.

The CDR3 is CAISESGTKNEQFF. The CDR3 DNA follows: TGTGCCATCAGTGAGTCGGGGACTAAAAATGAGCAGTTCTTC. The chain recombines TRBV10-3 with TRBJ2-1; 7 bases map to TRBD2. The CDR3 contains 14 residues. Germline lookup yields CDR1 ENHRY and CDR2 SYGVKD. The V gene end was trimmed by 0 bases and the J gene end by 7 bases; junction bases not matched to a gene: 3.

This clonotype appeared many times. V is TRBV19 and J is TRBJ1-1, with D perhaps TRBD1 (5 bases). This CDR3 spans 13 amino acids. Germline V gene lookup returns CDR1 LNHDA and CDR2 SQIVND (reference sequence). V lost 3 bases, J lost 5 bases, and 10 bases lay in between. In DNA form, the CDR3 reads TGTGCCAGTAGTATGGGGCTTAAGACTGAAGCTTTCTTT. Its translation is CASSMGLKTEAFF.

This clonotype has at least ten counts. The CDR3 reads CASSSNGPPTIGWADTQYF. The CDR3 DNA is TGTGCCAGCAGCTCCAATGGACCGCCCACTATCGGGTGGGCAGATACGCAGTATTTT. J is TRBJ2-3 and V is TRBV7-9; D is undetermined. V was cut by 4 bases and J by 4 bases, with 27 bases left in between. Germline CDR1 reads SEHNR; CDR2 reads FQNEAQ (reference sequence). The CDR3 is 19 amino acids.